This TCR beta chain was sequenced during a study of shared clonotypes between healthy human individuals. Study details: Three CD4 naive, three CD4 memory, two CD8 naive and one CD8 memory plate were used per donor.

Per the germline V gene, CDR1 is MNHNS and CDR2 is SASEGT. Trimming removed 2 bases from V and 4 bases from J; junction bases left unmatched: 4. This CDR3 contains 15 residues. Clones were read by immunoSEQ multiplex PCR, and TCRdb kept only the in-frame ones, dropping some. The data hold over a million clones, with about three quarters observed a single time. The sample taken for sequencing was memory CD4+ T cells sorted from blood. This sample's subset: CD45RA-negative fraction. The clonotype originates from a man between 18 and 29 years old in good health. The chain has TRBV6-1 and TRBJ2-2, with TRBD2 matching over 7 bases. CDR3 nucleotides: TGTGCCAGCAGTGAAAGGTCTAGCGGCACCGGGGAGCTGTTTTTT. Translation: CASSERSSGTGELFF.